The entry below describes one T cell receptor (beta chain). The record originates from a study of yellow fever vaccine responses in identical twins. The germline CDR1 and CDR2 sequences are SGHRS and YFSETQ. This CDR3 comprises 15 residues. Germline trimming cut 0 bases from V and 5 bases from J; bases unmatched to any gene: 2. Each CDR3 protein is one row after TCRdb ran MiXCR on the RT-PCR reads. The sample has approximately 2,500 distinct CDR3 sequences, approximately 83% seen once. This chain joins TRBV5-1 and TRBJ1-5; 10 nucleotides agree with TRBD1. This sequence was found in a woman aged 18-29 years who received the yellow fever vaccine. The sample here was T cells from blood (PBMCs), unsorted or a sorted subset (not recorded which), taken before or after yellow fever vaccination (not recorded which). CDR3 residues: CASSLDDRGHQPQHF. In DNA, the CDR3 is TGCGCCAGCAGCTTGGACGACAGGGGGCATCAGCCCCAGCATTTT.